The clone carrying this T cell receptor beta chain was counted only a few times. Unique molecular identifiers were used in preparing the TCRbeta library. From the PCR reads, TCRdb called clonotypes with MiXCR, one entry per CDR3 protein. The sample lists nearly 400,000 distinct CDR3 sequences, about 20% seen once, with about 3.8% in the top ten. This CDR3 contains 14 residues. V was pared by 7 bases and J by 4 bases, with 17 bases between. Germline CDR1 and CDR2: SEHNR and FQNEAQ (reference sequence). The data were taken from a study of T-cell reconstitution after alpha-beta-depleted transplantation in children.

V usage is TRBV7-9 and J usage is TRBJ2-7, with a possible D match to TRBD2 (5 bases). Sequenced material: PBMCs from the stem cell graft donor, taken from the stem cell graft. The receptor's source is a human donor who donated a stem cell graft to a child with acute myeloid leukemia. The CDR3 reads CASKGWRTDYEQYF. CDR3 bases: TGTGCCAGCAAGGGATGGAGGACCGATTACGAGCAGTACTTC. Combining the CDR3 with reference TRBV7-9 and TRBJ2-7 gives the whole variable domain DTGVSQNPRHKITKRGQNVTFRCDPISEHNRLYWYRQTLGQGPEFLTYFQNEAQLEKSRLLSDRFSAERPKGSFSTLEIQRTEQGDSAMYLCASKGWRTDYEQYFGPGTRLTVT.